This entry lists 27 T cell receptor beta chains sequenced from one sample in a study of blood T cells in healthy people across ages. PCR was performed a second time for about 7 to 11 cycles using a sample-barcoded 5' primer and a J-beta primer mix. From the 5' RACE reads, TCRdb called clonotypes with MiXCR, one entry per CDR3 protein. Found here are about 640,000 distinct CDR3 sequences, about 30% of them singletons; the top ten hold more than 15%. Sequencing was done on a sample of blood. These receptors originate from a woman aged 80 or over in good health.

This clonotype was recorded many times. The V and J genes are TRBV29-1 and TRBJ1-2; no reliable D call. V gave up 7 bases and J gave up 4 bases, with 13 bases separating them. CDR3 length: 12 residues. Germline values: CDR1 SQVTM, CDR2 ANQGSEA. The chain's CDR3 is CSGDFGSYGYTF. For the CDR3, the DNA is TGCAGCGGGGATTTTGGAAGCTATGGCTACACCTTC.

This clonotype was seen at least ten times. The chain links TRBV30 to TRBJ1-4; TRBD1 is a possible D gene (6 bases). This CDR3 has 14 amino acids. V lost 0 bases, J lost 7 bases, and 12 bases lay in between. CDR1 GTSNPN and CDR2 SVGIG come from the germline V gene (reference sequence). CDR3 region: CAWSVAGAREKLFF. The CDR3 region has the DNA TGTGCCTGGAGTGTTGCAGGGGCGCGTGAAAAACTGTTTTTT.

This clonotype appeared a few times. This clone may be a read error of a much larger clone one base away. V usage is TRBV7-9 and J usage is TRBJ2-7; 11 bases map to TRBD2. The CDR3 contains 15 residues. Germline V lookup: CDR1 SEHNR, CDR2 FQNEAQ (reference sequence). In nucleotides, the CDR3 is TGTGCCGGCAGCTCCTCTAGCGGGGGGCCCTACGAGCAGTACTTC. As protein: CAGSSSSGGPYEQYF.

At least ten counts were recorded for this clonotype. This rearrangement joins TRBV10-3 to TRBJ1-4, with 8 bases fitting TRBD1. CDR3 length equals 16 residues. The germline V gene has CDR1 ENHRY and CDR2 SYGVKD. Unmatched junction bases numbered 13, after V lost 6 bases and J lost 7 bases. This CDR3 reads CAIRPGQARQAEKLFF. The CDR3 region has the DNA TGTGCCATCAGACCGGGACAGGCAAGGCAGGCTGAAAAACTGTTTTTT.

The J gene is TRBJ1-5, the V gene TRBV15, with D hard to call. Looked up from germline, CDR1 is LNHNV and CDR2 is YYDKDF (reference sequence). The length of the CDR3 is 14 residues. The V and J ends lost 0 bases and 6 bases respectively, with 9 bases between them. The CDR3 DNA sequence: TGTGCCACCAGCAGAGATTCTGGAGGTCAGCCCCAGCATTTT. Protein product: CATSRDSGGQPQHF.

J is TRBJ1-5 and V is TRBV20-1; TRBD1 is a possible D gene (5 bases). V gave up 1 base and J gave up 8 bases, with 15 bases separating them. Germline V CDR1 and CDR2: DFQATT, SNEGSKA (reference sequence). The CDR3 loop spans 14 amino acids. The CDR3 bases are TGCAGTGCTAGAGTGAGGGGACGTACGGAGCCCCAGCATTTT. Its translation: CSARVRGRTEPQHF.

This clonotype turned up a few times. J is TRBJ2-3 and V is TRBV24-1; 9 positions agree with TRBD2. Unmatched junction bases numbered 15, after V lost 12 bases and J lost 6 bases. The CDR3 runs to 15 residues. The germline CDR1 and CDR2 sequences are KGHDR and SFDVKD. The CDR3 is CAAGGAGGRGDTQYF. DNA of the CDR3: TGTGCCGCCGGGGGAGCGGGGGGCCGCGGGGATACGCAGTATTTT.

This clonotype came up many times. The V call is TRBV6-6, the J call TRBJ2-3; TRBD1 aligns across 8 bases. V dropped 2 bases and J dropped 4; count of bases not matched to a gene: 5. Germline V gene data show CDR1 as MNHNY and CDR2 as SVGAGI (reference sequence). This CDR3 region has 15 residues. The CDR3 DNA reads TGTGCCAGCAGTTACACCCCGGACAGGGCAGATACGCAGTATTTT. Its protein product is CASSYTPDRADTQYF.

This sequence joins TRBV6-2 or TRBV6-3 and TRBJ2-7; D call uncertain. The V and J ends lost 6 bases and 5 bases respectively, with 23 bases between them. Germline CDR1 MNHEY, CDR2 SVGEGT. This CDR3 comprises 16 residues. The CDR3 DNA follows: TGTGCCAGCAGCCCCACGACGGGCGGTGCGTGGGACGAGCAGTACTTC. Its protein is CASSPTTGGAWDEQYF.

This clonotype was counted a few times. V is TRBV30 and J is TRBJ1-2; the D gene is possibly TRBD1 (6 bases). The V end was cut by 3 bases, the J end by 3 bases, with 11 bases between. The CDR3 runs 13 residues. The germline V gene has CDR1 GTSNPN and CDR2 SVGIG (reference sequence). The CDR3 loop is CAWSQGLDYGYTF. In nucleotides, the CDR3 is TGTGCCTGGAGCCAGGGGTTGGACTATGGCTACACCTTC.

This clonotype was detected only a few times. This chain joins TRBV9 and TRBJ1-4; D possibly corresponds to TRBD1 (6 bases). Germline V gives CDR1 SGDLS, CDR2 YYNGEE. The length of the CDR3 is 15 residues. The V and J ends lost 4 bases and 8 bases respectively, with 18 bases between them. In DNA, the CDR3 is TGTGCCAGCAGCCCCGAAGGGGGGAAGAGCGAAAAACTGTTTTTT. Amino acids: CASSPEGGKSEKLFF. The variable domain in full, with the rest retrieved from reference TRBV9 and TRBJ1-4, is DSGVTQTPKHLITATGQRVTLRCSPRSGDLSVYWYQQSLDQGLQFLIQYYNGEERAKGNILERFSAQQFPDLHSELNLSSLELGDSALYFCASSPEGGKSEKLFFGSGTQLSVL.

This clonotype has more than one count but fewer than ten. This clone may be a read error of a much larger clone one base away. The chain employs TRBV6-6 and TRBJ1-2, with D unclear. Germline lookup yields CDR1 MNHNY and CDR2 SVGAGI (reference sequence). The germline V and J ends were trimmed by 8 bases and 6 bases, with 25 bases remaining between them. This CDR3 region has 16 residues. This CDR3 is CASLSTRLGLSDGYTF. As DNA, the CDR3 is TGTGCCAGCTTATCAACCCGACTAGGGTTGTCGGATGGCTACACCTTC.

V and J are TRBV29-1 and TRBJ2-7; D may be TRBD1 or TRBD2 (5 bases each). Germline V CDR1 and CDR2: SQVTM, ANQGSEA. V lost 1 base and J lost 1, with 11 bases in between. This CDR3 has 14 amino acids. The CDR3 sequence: CSVEGVGGSYEQYF. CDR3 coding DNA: TGCAGCGTTGAAGGGGTTGGGGGATCCTACGAGCAGTACTTC.

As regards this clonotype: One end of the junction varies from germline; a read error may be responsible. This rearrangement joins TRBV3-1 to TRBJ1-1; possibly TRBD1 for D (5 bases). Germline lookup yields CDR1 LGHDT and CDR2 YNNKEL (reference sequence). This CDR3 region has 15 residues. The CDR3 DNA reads TGTGCCAGCAGTCCGACGGGGGGGAAGAACGCTGAAGCTTTCTTT. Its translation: CASSPTGGKNAEAFF.

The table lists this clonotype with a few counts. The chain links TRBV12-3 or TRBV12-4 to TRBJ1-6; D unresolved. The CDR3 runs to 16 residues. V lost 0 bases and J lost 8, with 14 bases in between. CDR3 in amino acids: CASSLARMGGDSPLHF. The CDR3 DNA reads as TGTGCCAGCAGTTTAGCGAGGATGGGAGGAGATTCACCCCTCCACTTT.

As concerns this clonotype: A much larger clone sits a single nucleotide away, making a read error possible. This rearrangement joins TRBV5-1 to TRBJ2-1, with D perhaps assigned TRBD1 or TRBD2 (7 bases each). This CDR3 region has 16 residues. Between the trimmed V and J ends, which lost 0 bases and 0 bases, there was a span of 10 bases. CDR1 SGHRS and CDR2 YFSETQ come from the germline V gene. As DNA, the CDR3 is TGCGCCAGCAGCTTGGCCAGGGGGGGCTCCTACAATGAGCAGTTCTTC. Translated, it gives CASSLARGGSYNEQFF.

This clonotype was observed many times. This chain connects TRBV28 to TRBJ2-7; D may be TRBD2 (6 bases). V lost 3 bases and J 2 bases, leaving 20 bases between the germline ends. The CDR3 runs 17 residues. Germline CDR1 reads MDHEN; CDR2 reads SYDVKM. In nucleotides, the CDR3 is TGTGCCAGCAGTTTTCGGGGAGGTCCCCTTATAGCCTACGAGCAGTACTTC. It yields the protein CASSFRGGPLIAYEQYF.

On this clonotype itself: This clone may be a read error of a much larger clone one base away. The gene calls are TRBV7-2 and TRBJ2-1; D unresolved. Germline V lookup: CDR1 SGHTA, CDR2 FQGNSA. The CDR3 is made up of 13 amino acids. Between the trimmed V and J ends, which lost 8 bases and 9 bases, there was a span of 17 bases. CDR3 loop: CASGPRPEREQFF. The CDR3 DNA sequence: TGTGCCAGCGGCCCGAGGCCCGAGCGTGAGCAGTTCTTC.

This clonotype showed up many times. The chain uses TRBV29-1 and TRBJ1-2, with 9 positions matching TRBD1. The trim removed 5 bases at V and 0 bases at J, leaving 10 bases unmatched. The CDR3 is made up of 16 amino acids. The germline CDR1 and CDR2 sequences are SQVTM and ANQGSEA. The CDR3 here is CSVPQDRGVTNYGYTF. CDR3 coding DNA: TGCAGCGTTCCGCAGGACAGGGGAGTGACTAACTATGGCTACACCTTC.

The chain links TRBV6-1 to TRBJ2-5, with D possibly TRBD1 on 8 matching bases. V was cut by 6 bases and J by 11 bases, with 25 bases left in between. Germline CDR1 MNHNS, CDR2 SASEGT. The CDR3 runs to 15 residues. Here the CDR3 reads CASSPTGGAANEQYF. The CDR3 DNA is TGTGCCAGCAGCCCAACAGGGGGGGCTGCGAATGAGCAGTACTTC.

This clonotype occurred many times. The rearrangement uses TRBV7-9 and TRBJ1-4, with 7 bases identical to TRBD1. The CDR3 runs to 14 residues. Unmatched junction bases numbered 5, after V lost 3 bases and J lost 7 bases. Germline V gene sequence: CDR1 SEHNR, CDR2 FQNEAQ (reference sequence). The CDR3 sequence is CASSFQGTVEKLFF. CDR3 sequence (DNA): TGTGCCAGCAGCTTTCAAGGGACAGTTGAAAAACTGTTTTTT.

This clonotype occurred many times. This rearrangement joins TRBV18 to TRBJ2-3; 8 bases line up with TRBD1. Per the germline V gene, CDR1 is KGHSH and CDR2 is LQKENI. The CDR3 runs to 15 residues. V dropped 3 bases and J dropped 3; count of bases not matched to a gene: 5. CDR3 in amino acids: CASSPRTGKTDTQYF. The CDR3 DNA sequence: TGTGCCAGCTCACCCCGGACAGGGAAAACAGATACGCAGTATTTT. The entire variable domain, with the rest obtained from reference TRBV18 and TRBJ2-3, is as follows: NAGVMQNPRHLVRRRGQEARLRCSPMKGHSHVYWYRQLPEEGLKFMVYLQKENIIDESGMPKERFSAEFPKEGPSILRIQQVVRGDSAAYFCASSPRTGKTDTQYFGPGTRLTVL.

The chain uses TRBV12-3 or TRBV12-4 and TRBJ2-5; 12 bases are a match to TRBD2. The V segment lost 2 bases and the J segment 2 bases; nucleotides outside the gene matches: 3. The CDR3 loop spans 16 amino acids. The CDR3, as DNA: TGTGCCAGCAGTTTATGGCTAGCGGGAGGGCAAGAGACCCAGTACTTC. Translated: CASSLWLAGGQETQYF.

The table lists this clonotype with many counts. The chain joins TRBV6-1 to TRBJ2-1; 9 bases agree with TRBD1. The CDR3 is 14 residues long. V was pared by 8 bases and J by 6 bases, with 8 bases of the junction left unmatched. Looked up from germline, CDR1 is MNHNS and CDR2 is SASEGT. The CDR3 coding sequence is TGTGCCAGCGGGGCCGGGACAGGGAGCAATGAGCAGTTCTTC. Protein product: CASGAGTGSNEQFF.

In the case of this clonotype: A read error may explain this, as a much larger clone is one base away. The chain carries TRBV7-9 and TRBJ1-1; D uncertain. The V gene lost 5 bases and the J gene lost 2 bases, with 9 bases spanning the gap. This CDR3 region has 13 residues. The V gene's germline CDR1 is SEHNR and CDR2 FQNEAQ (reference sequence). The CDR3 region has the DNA TGTGCCAGCAGCGTTAACGCCAACACTGAAGCTTTCTTT. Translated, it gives CASSVNANTEAFF.

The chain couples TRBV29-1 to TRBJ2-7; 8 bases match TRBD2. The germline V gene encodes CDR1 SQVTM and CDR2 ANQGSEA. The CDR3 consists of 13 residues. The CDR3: CSAGGGGTYEQYF. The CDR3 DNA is TGCAGTGCCGGGGGGGGCGGAACCTACGAGCAGTACTTC.

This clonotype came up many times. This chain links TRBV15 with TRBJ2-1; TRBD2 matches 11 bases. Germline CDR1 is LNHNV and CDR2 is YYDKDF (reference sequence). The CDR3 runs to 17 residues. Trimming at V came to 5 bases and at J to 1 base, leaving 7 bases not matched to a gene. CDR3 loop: CATSGLGLAGSYNEQFF. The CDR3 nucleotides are TGTGCCACCAGCGGCCTAGGACTAGCGGGTTCCTACAATGAGCAGTTCTTC.